Reported below is one T cell receptor (beta chain). Its antigen remains unidentified. One end of the junction is discordant with germline, which a read error may explain. The data belong to a study of tumor and adjacent non-tumor tissue in lung cancer. Study outcomes and limitations: Significantly higher TCR diversity was found in tumor than normal lung.

The germline gives CDR1 LGHNA, CDR2 YNFKEQ. CDR3 length: 14 residues. No cell sorting was done before RNA was extracted from the tissue. More than 3 cm separated this lung sample from the edge of the tumor. Three rounds of nested PCR, following a modified ARM-PCR protocol, produced the TCRbeta library. TCRdb used MiXCR to reprocess the multiplex PCR reads, holding one entry per CDR3 protein. The repertoire has about 98,000 distinct CDR3 sequences, more than 80% of them found once; the top ten carry roughly 29%. The chain is built from TRBV4-2 and TRBJ2-3; tentatively, D is TRBD1 (6 bases). The origin of this receptor is a man aged 60 to 75 with small cell lung cancer. The sequencing input was distant non-tumor lung tissue. CDR3 residues: CASNQGTSWDMQYF. The CDR3 DNA reads TGTGCCAGTAACCAAGGGACATCGTGGGATATGCAGTATTTT.